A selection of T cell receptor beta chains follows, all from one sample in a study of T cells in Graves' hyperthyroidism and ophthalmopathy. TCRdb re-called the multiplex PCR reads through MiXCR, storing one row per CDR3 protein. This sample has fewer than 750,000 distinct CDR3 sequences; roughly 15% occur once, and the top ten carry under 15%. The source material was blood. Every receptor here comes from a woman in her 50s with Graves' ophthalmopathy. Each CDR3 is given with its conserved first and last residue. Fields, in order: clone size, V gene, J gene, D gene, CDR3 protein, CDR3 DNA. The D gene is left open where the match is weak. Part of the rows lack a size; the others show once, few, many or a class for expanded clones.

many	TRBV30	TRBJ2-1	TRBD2	CAWRLAGGSGYNEQFF	TGTGCCTGGAGGTTAGCGGGAGGGTCGGGCTACAATGAGCAGTTCTTC
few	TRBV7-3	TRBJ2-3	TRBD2	CASSLFGGLAGTSTDTQYF	TGTGCCAGCAGCTTATTTGGGGGCCTAGCGGGGACTAGCACAGATACGCAGTATTTT
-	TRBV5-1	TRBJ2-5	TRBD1	CASSMDRVSETQYF	TGCGCCAGCAGCATGGACAGGGTCTCTGAGACCCAGTACTTC
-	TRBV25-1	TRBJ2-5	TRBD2	CASSESGLVYQETQYF	TGTGCCAGCAGTGAATCGGGACTAGTCTACCAAGAGACCCAGTACTTC
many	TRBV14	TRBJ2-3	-	CASSQVSGDGADTQYF	TGTGCCAGCAGCCAAGTTTCGGGAGATGGGGCAGATACGCAGTATTTT
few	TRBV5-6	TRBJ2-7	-	CASSFSGHEQYF	TGTGCCAGCAGCTTCTCAGGGCACGAGCAGTACTTC
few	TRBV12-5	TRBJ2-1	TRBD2	CASGLSGLAGVNEQFF	TGTGCTAGTGGTTTGTCGGGACTAGCGGGCGTCAATGAGCAGTTCTTC
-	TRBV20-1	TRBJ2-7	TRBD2	CSAPTSGSSYEQYF	TGCAGTGCTCCGACTAGCGGGAGTTCCTACGAGCAGTACTTC
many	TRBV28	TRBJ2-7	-	CASSPDIRTDVVPPYEQYF	TGTGCCAGCAGTCCCGACATAAGGACGGATGTGGTGCCTCCTTACGAGCAGTACTTC
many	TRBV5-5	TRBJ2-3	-	CASSEGPSTDTQYF	TGTGCCAGCAGCGAAGGACCTAGTACAGATACGCAGTATTTT
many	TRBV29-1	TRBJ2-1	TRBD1	CSVEVQGAQVYEQFF	TGCAGCGTTGAGGTGCAGGGGGCGCAGGTCTATGAGCAGTTCTTC
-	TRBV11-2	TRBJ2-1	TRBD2	CASSLGGTRYYNEQFF	TGTGCCAGCAGCTTAGGCGGGACTAGGTACTACAATGAGCAGTTCTTC
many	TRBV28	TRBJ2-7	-	CASSLLLGGSYEQYF	TGTGCCAGCAGTTTACTCCTTGGAGGGTCCTACGAGCAGTACTTC
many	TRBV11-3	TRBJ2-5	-	CASSPRQQGQETQYF	TGTGCCAGCAGCCCCCGGCAACAGGGTCAAGAGACCCAGTACTTC
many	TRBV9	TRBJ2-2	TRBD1	CASSHGQGGTGELFF	TGTGCCAGCAGCCATGGACAGGGTGGCACCGGGGAGCTGTTTTTT
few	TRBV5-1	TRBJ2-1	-	CASSSPVGYNEQFF	TGCGCCAGCAGCTCCCCGGTCGGATACAATGAGCAGTTCTTC
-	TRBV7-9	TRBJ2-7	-	CASSSIGNYYEQYF	TGTGCCAGCAGCTCAATTGGGAATTACTACGAGCAGTACTTC
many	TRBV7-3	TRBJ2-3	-	CASSPLQTDTQYF	TGTGCCAGCAGCCCTCTCCAGACAGATACGCAGTATTTT
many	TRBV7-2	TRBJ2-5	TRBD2	CASSLLGREQETQYF	TGTGCCAGCAGCTTACTAGGGAGGGAGCAAGAGACCCAGTACTTC
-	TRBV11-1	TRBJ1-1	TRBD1	CASSLTGAGGNTEAFF	TGTGCCAGCAGCTTGACAGGGGCCGGCGGGAACACTGAAGCTTTCTTT
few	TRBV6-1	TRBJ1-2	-	CASRARTYGYTF	TGTGCCAGCAGGGCCAGGACTTATGGCTACACCTTC
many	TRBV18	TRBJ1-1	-	CASSAGQMNTEAFF	TGTGCCAGCTCGGCCGGACAGATGAACACTGAAGCTTTCTTT
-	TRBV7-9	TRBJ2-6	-	CASSLGRLSGANVLTF	TGTGCCAGCAGCTTAGGACGTCTCTCTGGGGCCAACGTCCTGACTTTC
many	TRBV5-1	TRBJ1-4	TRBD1	CASSSGTGCEKLFF	TGCGCCAGCAGCTCCGGGACAGGGTGTGAAAAACTGTTTTTT
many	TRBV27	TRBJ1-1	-	CASSIGRMNTEAFF	TGTGCCAGCAGTATAGGCCGAATGAACACTGAAGCTTTCTTT
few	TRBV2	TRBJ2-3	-	CASSTYKAQYF	TGTGCCAGCAGTACTTACAAGGCGCAGTATTTT
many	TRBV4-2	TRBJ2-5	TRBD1	CASSRRDRGNSMGQETQYF	TGTGCCAGCAGCCGGCGGGACAGGGGAAACAGTATGGGGCAAGAGACCCAGTACTTC
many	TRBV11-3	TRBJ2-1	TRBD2	CASSLALAGVNEQFF	TGTGCCAGCAGCTTAGCACTAGCGGGAGTTAATGAGCAGTTCTTC
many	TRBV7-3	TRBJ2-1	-	CASSARGQLYNEQFF	TGTGCCAGCAGCGCCCGCGGACAGCTATACAATGAGCAGTTCTTC
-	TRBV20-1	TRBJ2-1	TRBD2	CSAPLAGDNEQFF	TGCAGTGCCCCGCTAGCGGGAGACAATGAGCAGTTCTTC
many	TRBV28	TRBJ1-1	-	CASSGISEAFF	TGTGCCAGCAGTGGAATTAGTGAAGCTTTCTTT
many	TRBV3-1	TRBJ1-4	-	CASSQERGDGEKLFF	TGTGCCAGCAGCCAAGAGAGGGGCGACGGTGAAAAACTGTTTTTT
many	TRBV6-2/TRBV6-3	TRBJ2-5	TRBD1	CASSGRQGARETQYF	TGTGCCAGCAGCGGACGACAGGGGGCTCGGGAGACCCAGTACTTC
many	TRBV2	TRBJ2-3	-	CASSEALLGDTDTQYF	TGTGCCAGCAGTGAAGCCCTACTGGGGGACACAGATACGCAGTATTTT
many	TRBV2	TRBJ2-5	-	CASSAWTLGRETQYF	TGTGCCAGCAGTGCCTGGACACTAGGTCGGGAGACCCAGTACTTC
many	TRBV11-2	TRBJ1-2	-	CASSWVEGEDTDYGYTF	TGTGCCAGCAGCTGGGTGGAAGGGGAGGATACCGACTATGGCTACACCTTC
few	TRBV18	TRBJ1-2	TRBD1	CASSPLDRVKDGYTF	TGTGCCAGCTCACCCTTGGACAGGGTTAAGGATGGCTACACCTTC
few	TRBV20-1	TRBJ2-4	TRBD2	CSASKLAGGLAKNIQYF	TGCAGTGCTAGTAAGCTAGCGGGAGGCTTAGCCAAAAACATTCAGTACTTC
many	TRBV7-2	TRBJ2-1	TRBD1	CASSLTGAPSSYNEQFF	TGTGCCAGCAGCTTAACAGGGGCCCCAAGCTCCTACAATGAGCAGTTCTTC
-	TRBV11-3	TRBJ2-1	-	CASSSIQGGEQFF	TGTGCCAGCAGCTCAATACAGGGTGGTGAGCAGTTCTTC
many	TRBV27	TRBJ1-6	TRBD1	CASRPRQGLRSPLHF	TGTGCCAGCAGACCTAGACAGGGTTTGCGTTCACCCCTCCACTTT
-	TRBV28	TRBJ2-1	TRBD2	CASSSGLAGVWWFF	TGTGCCAGCAGTTCGGGACTAGCGGGAGTTTGGTGGTTCTTC
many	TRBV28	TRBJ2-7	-	CASSFPKRSLYEQYF	TGTGCCAGCAGTTTTCCAAAGCGGTCCCTCTACGAGCAGTACTTC
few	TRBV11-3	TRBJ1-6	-	CASSVKPGDRNSPLHF	TGTGCCAGCAGCGTGAAACCCGGAGACAGGAATTCACCCCTCCACTTT
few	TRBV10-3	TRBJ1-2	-	CATARTVIVYGYTF	TGTGCCACCGCGCGGACAGTGATAGTCTATGGCTACACCTTC
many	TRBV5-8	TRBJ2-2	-	CASSLTPWRDTGELFF	TGTGCCAGCAGCCTTACACCGTGGCGGGACACCGGGGAGCTGTTTTTT
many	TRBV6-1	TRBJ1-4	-	CASGRRAEAEKLFF	TGTGCCAGCGGCCGCCGGGCGGAGGCTGAAAAACTGTTTTTT
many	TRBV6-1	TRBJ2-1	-	CASSPGLGDEQFF	TGTGCCAGCAGCCCAGGACTGGGCGATGAGCAGTTCTTC
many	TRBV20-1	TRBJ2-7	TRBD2	CSATSGIGSYEQYF	TGCAGTGCCACTAGCGGGATAGGATCCTACGAGCAGTACTTC
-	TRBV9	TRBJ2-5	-	CASSVAGDEGETQYF	TGTGCCAGCAGCGTAGCGGGGGATGAGGGAGAGACCCAGTACTTC
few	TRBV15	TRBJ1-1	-	CATTDTGRQAFF	TGTGCCACCACAGACACCGGAAGGCAAGCTTTCTTT
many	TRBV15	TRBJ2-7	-	CATSRDVAIPYEQYF	TGTGCCACCAGCAGAGACGTGGCGATTCCCTACGAGCAGTACTTC
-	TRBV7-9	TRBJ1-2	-	CASSLVGTGNYGYTF	TGTGCCAGCAGCTTAGTCGGGACGGGAAACTATGGCTACACCTTC
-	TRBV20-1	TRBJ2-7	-	CRVERFGISYEQYF	TGCAGAGTCGAAAGGTTTGGGATCTCCTACGAGCAGTACTTC